This is a list of T cell receptor beta chains from one sample in a study of blood T cells in healthy people across ages. TCRdb used MiXCR to reprocess the 5' RACE reads, holding one entry per CDR3 protein. Among under 2 million distinct CDR3 sequences listed, 30% to 40% were seen once. Material: blood. These receptors all stem from a woman aged 30 to 39 in good health. The CDR3 runs from the conserved cysteine through the conserved F or W. The order of the fields is V gene, D gene, J gene, clone size, CDR3 protein, CDR3 DNA. D genes are given only for firm matches. Clone sizes are given selectively: once, few, many, or a class where the clone is expanded.

>TRBV4-2|.|TRBJ2-2|.
CASSGGLKTGERFF
TGTGCCAGCAGTGGGGGGCTAAAAACCGGGGAGCGGTTTTTT
>TRBV27|.|TRBJ1-1|.
CASGAPGGNTEAFF
TGTGCCAGCGGAGCGCCGGGAGGGAACACTGAAGCTTTCTTT
>TRBV5-1|TRBD2|TRBJ2-1|.
CASSPEREPYNEQFF
TGCGCCAGCAGCCCCGAGCGGGAACCTTACAATGAGCAGTTCTTC
>TRBV7-9|TRBD1|TRBJ2-5|few
CASTPGDRAYQETQYF
TGTGCCAGCACCCCTGGGGACAGGGCCTACCAAGAGACCCAGTACTTC
>TRBV20-1|.|TRBJ2-2|.
CSAEIGGTGELFF
TGCAGTGCAGAAATCGGGGGCACCGGGGAGCTGTTTTTT
>TRBV28|.|TRBJ1-5|.
CASSSVGWEPQHF
TGTGCCAGCAGTTCCGTAGGGTGGGAGCCCCAGCATTTT
>TRBV4-1|.|TRBJ1-4|.
CASSGAGVREKLFF
TGCGCCAGCAGCGGTGCAGGGGTGCGAGAAAAACTGTTTTTT
>TRBV20-1|.|TRBJ2-5|many
CSATSRRMGETQYF
TGCAGTGCTACCTCTAGGAGGATGGGGGAGACCCAGTACTTC
>TRBV4-1|.|TRBJ1-2|.
CASSQDATDNNYGYTF
TGCGCCAGCAGCCAAGATGCCACGGATAATAACTATGGCTACACCTTC
>TRBV9|.|TRBJ2-3|many
CASSAGPKDTQYF
TGTGCCAGCAGCGCGGGCCCTAAGGATACGCAGTATTTT
>TRBV5-1|.|TRBJ1-1|few
CASSLADRYTEAFF
TGCGCCAGCAGCTTGGCGGACCGATACACTGAAGCTTTCTTT
>TRBV14|TRBD2|TRBJ2-5|few
CASSPRTSGTQYF
TGTGCCAGCAGCCCTCGGACTAGTGGTACCCAGTACTTC
>TRBV7-9|TRBD1|TRBJ1-1|.
CASSSGQGANTEAFF
TGTGCCAGCAGCTCGGGACAGGGGGCAAATACTGAAGCTTTCTTT
>TRBV5-1|TRBD2|TRBJ2-3|few
CASSSLSGGVPGYTQYF
TGCGCCAGCAGCTCCCTTAGCGGGGGAGTTCCCGGTTATACGCAGTATTTT
>TRBV13|.|TRBJ2-3|.
CASSHRRTDTQYF
TGTGCCAGCAGCCATAGGCGCACAGATACGCAGTATTTT
>TRBV7-3|TRBD2|TRBJ2-7|.
CASSRGGPPYEQYF
TGTGCCAGCAGCCGCGGGGGGCCCCCCTACGAGCAGTACTTC
>TRBV10-3|.|TRBJ1-2|.
CAISEVVDIPPDYTF
TGTGCCATCAGTGAGGTTGTCGACATCCCCCCTGACTACACCTTC
>TRBV30|TRBD1|TRBJ1-2|few
CAWLTGAGFRGYTF
TGTGCCTGGCTCACAGGGGCTGGGTTTAGGGGCTACACCTTC
>TRBV20-1|.|TRBJ1-5|.
CSARSGREVGPQHF
TGCAGTGCCAGGAGCGGCAGGGAGGTAGGGCCCCAGCATTTT
>TRBV5-1|.|TRBJ2-2|.
CASSLTANTGELFF
TGCGCCAGCAGCTTGACAGCGAACACCGGGGAGCTGTTTTTT
>TRBV11-2|TRBD2|TRBJ2-1|.
CASSGTSNSEQFF
TGTGCCAGCTCCGGGACTAGCAACAGTGAGCAGTTCTTC
>TRBV5-1|.|TRBJ1-1|.
CASSLAQENTEAFF
TGCGCCAGCAGCTTGGCCCAAGAGAACACTGAAGCTTTCTTT